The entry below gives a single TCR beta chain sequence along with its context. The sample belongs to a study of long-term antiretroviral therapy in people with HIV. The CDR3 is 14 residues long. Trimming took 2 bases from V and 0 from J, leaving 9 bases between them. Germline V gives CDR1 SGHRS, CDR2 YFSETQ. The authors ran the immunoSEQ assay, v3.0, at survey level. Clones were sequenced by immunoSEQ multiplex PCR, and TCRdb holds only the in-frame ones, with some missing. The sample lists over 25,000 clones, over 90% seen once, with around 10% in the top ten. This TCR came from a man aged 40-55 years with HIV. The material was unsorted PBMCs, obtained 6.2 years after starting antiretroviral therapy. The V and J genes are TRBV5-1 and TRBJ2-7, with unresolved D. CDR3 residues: CASSFAESSYEQYF. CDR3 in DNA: TGCGCCAGCAGCTTCGCGGAGAGCTCCTACGAGCAGTACTTC.